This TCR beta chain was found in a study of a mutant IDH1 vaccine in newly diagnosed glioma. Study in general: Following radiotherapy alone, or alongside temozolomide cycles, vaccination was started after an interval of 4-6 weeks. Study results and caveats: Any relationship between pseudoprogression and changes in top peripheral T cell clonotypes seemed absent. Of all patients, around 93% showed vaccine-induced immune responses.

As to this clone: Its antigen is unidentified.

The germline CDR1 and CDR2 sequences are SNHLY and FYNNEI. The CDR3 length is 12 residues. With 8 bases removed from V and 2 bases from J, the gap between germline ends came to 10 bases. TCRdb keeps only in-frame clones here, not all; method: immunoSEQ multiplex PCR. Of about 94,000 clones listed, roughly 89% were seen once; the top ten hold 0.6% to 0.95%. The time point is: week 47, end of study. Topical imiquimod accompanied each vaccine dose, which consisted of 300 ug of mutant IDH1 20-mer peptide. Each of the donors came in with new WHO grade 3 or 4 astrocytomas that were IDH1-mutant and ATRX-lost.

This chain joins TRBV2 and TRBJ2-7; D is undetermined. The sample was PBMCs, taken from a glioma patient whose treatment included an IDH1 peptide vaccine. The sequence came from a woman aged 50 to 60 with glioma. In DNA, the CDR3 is TGTGCCAGCCTGTCTGGACCCTACGAGCAGTACTTC. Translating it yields CASLSGPYEQYF.